Each of the 19 T cell receptor beta chains below was sequenced from the same sample in a study of PD-L1 blockade in urothelial cancer. TCRdb's table, derived via immunoSEQ multiplex PCR, lists solely in-frame clones and lacks some. The sample includes 29,000 or so clones, over 75% seen only once; the top ten take about 3%. This sample comprised PBMCs, obtained around atezolizumab (anti-PD-L1) treatment. These receptors all come from a man between 50 and 59 years old with urothelial cancer.

This clone rates as medium-sized. J is TRBJ1-3 and V is TRBV10-3; D is uncertain. CDR1 and CDR2 from the germline V gene are ENHRY and SYGVKD. CDR3 length: 16 residues. Deletions cut 0 bases from V and 3 bases from J, with 12 bases between. The chain's CDR3 is CAISESQSGYGNTIYF. As DNA, the CDR3 is TGTGCCATCAGTGAGTCCCAATCAGGTTATGGAAACACCATATATTTT.

The CDR3 protein is CASNRPGLAGDIETQYF. The CDR3 coding sequence is TGTGCCAGCAACAGACCGGGACTAGCGGGGGATATAGAGACCCAGTACTTC. The gene calls are TRBV7-9 and TRBJ2-5; 14 bases line up with TRBD2. Germline V gives CDR1 SEHNR, CDR2 FQNEAQ (reference sequence). The CDR3 runs to 17 residues. The V and J ends lost 7 bases and 4 bases, in that order; junction bases with no gene match: 11.

This sequence joins TRBV30 and TRBJ2-7, with a possible D match to TRBD2 (5 bases). This CDR3 spans 14 amino acids. V dropped 3 bases and J dropped 3 bases, with 15 bases sitting between them. CDR1 GTSNPN and CDR2 SVGIG come from the germline V gene (reference sequence). The CDR3 region is CAWSGGNFVYEQYF. The CDR3 DNA follows: TGTGCCTGGAGCGGAGGAAACTTCGTCTACGAGCAGTACTTC.

Only a few counts were recorded for this clone. The chain links TRBV12-5 to TRBJ2-2, with 10 bases matching TRBD2. Trimming cost V 9 bases and J 6 bases; bases outside gene matches: 7. The CDR3 spans 14 residues. Germline V gene sequence: CDR1 LGHNT, CDR2 FRNRAP. The CDR3 region has the DNA TGTGCTAGCCGCCCCGGGACTAGCGCCGGGGAGCTGTTTTTT. This codes for CASRPGTSAGELFF. The whole variable domain, remainder taken from reference TRBV12-5 and TRBJ2-2, is DARVTQTPRHKVTEMGQEVTMRCQPILGHNTVFWYRQTMMQGLELLAYFRNRAPLDDSGMPKDRFSAEMPDATLATLKIQPSEPRDSAVYFCASRPGTSAGELFFGEGSRLTVL.

This chain joins TRBV7-9 and TRBJ1-1; D may be TRBD1 (5 bases). The CDR3 extends over 19 amino acids. V gave up 6 bases and J gave up 0 bases, with 26 bases separating them. Germline CDR1 and CDR2: SEHNR and FQNEAQ (reference sequence). The CDR3 loop reads CASRSSGPTVKPVNTEAFF. The CDR3 DNA reads TGTGCCAGCAGATCCTCCGGCCCGACAGTAAAGCCGGTGAACACTGAAGCTTTCTTT.

This sequence joins TRBV6-5 and TRBJ1-1, with 8 positions matching TRBD1. J lost 1 base, V lost 8 bases, and 9 bases had no gene match. Germline CDR1 MNHEY, CDR2 SVGAGI. The CDR3 is 15 amino acids. CDR3 in amino acids: CASRTGRLSNTEAFF. Written as DNA, the CDR3 is TGTGCCAGCCGGACAGGGCGGTTATCGAACACTGAAGCTTTCTTT.

The chain employs TRBV30 and TRBJ2-5; the match to TRBD1 covers 12 bases. There are 14 residues in the CDR3. V was pared by 8 bases and J by 4 bases, with 8 bases of the junction left unmatched. From germline, CDR1 is GTSNPN and CDR2 SVGIG (reference sequence). The CDR3 nucleotides read TGTGCCAAGGGGGACAGGGGGCTTGGAGAGACCCAGTACTTC. Residues: CAKGDRGLGETQYF.

This chain links TRBV5-1 with TRBJ2-5; a weak D match, TRBD1 (6 bases). V lost 2 bases and J 9 bases, leaving 17 bases between the germline ends. Germline-derived CDR1 and CDR2 are SGHRS and YFSETQ. This CDR3 has 14 residues. Written as DNA, the CDR3 is TGCGCCAGCAGCTTCAACGCACAGGGACGGGCCCAGTACTTC. Translating gives CASSFNAQGRAQYF.

This CDR3 reads CASSFGPPGSEKLFF. The CDR3 DNA follows: TGTGCCAGCAGTTTTGGGCCCCCGGGGAGTGAAAAACTGTTTTTT. The chain couples TRBV28 to TRBJ1-4; D remains unclear. The CDR3 sequence is 15 residues long. The germline gives CDR1 MDHEN, CDR2 SYDVKM. V lost 3 bases and J lost 7, with 15 bases in between.

The chain couples TRBV7-9 to TRBJ2-5; D not resolved. Per germline, CDR1 SEHNR and CDR2 FQNEAQ (reference sequence). This CDR3 spans 13 amino acids. Trimming took 4 bases from V and 7 from J, leaving 13 bases between them. The CDR3 region has the DNA TGTGCCAGCAGCTCGACTCCTACCAGGACCCAGTACTTC. Translation: CASSSTPTRTQYF.

The genes are TRBV7-9 and TRBJ2-7; TRBD1 aligns across 9 bases. The CDR3 consists of 14 residues. Per the germline V gene, CDR1 is SEHNR and CDR2 is FQNEAQ (reference sequence). The trim removed 3 bases at V and 3 bases at J, leaving 3 bases unmatched. The CDR3 reads CASSFTGGDYEQYF. Here the CDR3 DNA reads TGTGCCAGCAGCTTTACAGGGGGCGACTACGAGCAGTACTTC.

The chain uses TRBV5-1 and TRBJ1-4; 9 positions match TRBD1. The CDR3 contains 15 residues. Germline loops: CDR1 SGHRS, CDR2 YFSETQ. With 2 bases clipped from V and 4 bases from J, the junction kept 3 bases outside the gene matches. The DNA of the CDR3 is TGCGCCAGCAGCTTCGGACAGGGGCTTAATGAAAAACTGTTTTTT. Its translation: CASSFGQGLNEKLFF. Full variable domain (remainder filled in from reference TRBV5-1 and TRBJ1-4): KAGVTQTPRYLIKTRGQQVTLSCSPISGHRSVSWYQQTPGQGLQFLFEYFSETQRNKGNFPGRFSGRQFSNSRSEMNVSTLELGDSALYLCASSFGQGLNEKLFFGSGTQLSVL.

J is TRBJ2-6 and V is TRBV5-4; the D gene is possibly TRBD1 (5 bases). Germline values: CDR1 SGHNT, CDR2 YYREEE (reference sequence). The CDR3 contains 18 residues. V gave up 5 bases and J gave up 0 bases, with 18 bases separating them. DNA for the CDR3: TGTGCCAGCAGTTCACCGAGACAGAGTCCCTCTGGGGCCAACGTCCTGACTTTC. This sequence encodes CASSSPRQSPSGANVLTF.

The chain is built from TRBV9 and TRBJ2-3, with 9 bases aligning to TRBD2. The V gene end was trimmed by 6 bases and the J gene end by 5 bases; junction bases not matched to a gene: 10. The CDR3 extends over 15 amino acids. CDR1 SGDLS and CDR2 YYNGEE come from the germline V gene. The CDR3 sequence: CASTRGRGGQDTQYF. The CDR3 nucleotides read TGTGCCAGCACCCGTGGGCGGGGGGGTCAAGATACGCAGTATTTT.

The chain links TRBV11-1 to TRBJ2-7; 8 bases agree with TRBD2. Germline loops: CDR1 SGHAT, CDR2 FQDESV (reference sequence). V shed 4 bases and J 2 bases; nucleotides not matched to a gene: 7. The CDR3 has 15 residues. CDR3 coding DNA: TGTGCCAGCAGCTCCCGGGTAGCGGGGCCCTACGAGCAGTACTTC. Its translation is CASSSRVAGPYEQYF.

The chain employs TRBV6-1 and TRBJ2-7; 7 bases align to TRBD1. Germline CDR1 and CDR2: MNHNS and SASEGT. The CDR3 length is 16 residues. The V segment lost 2 bases and the J segment 0 bases; nucleotides outside the gene matches: 7. The CDR3 spells CASSESGTGASYEQYF. The DNA for the CDR3 is TGTGCCAGCAGTGAATCAGGCACAGGGGCCTCCTACGAGCAGTACTTC.

The chain combines TRBV6-4 with TRBJ1-2; no reliable D call. V lost 2 bases and J 7 bases, leaving 11 bases between the germline ends. The CDR3 consists of 13 residues. Germline-derived CDR1 and CDR2 are MRHNA and SNTAGT. The CDR3, as DNA: TGTGCCAGCAGTGACGGGCCGGGATTTGGCTACACCTTC. Its protein is CASSDGPGFGYTF.

The CDR3 loop is CASSLGTGGPGNEQFF. The CDR3 nucleotides are TGTGCCAGCAGCTTAGGAACAGGGGGCCCGGGCAATGAGCAGTTCTTC. The genes are TRBV7-9 and TRBJ2-1, with TRBD1 matching 9 bases. Germline lookup yields CDR1 SEHNR and CDR2 FQNEAQ (reference sequence). V lost 1 base to trimming and J lost 6 bases; unmatched junction nucleotides: 7. There are 16 residues in the CDR3.

The chain has TRBV5-6 and TRBJ2-6, with 8 bases aligning to TRBD1. This CDR3 region has 19 residues. V lost 3 bases, J lost 4 bases, and 15 bases stayed unmatched. Looked up from germline, CDR1 is SGHDT and CDR2 is YYEEEE. CDR3 loop: CASSSAGGRGLGGANVLTF. CDR3 DNA: TGTGCCAGCAGCTCGGCCGGGGGCAGGGGGCTAGGAGGGGCCAACGTCCTGACTTTC. Full variable domain (missing parts from reference TRBV5-6 and TRBJ2-6): DAGVTQSPTHLIKTRGQQVTLRCSPKSGHDTVSWYQQALGQGPQFIFQYYEEEERQRGNFPDRFSGHQFPNYSSELNVNALLLGDSALYLCASSSAGGRGLGGANVLTFGAGSRLTVL.